Below, 30 T cell receptor beta chains from the same sample are listed, as sequenced in a study of shared clonotypes between healthy human individuals. Assay used: immunoSEQ multiplex PCR; TCRdb lists only in-frame clones, some missing. The sample has hundreds of thousands of clones, roughly 72% seen once; the top ten hold 1.5% to 2%. Sequences were obtained from memory CD4+ T cells sorted from blood. Subset in this sample: CD45RA-negative fraction. These receptors were obtained from a woman aged 30 to 39 in good health.

The rearrangement uses TRBV27 and TRBJ2-3, with 12 bases fitting TRBD1. CDR3 length: 15 residues. Looked up from germline, CDR1 is MNHEY and CDR2 is SMNVEV (reference sequence). V lost 6 bases, J lost 7 bases, and 8 bases stayed unmatched. CDR3 region: CASSPWGQGANTQYF. CDR3 nucleotides: TGTGCCAGCAGCCCCTGGGGACAGGGGGCGAATACGCAGTATTTT.

This clone appeared a few times. This chain uses TRBV7-3 with TRBJ1-1; tentatively, D is TRBD1 (5 bases). The CDR3 extends over 13 amino acids. Germline-derived CDR1 and CDR2 are SGHTA and FQGTGA. Trimming took 0 bases from V and 3 from J, leaving 5 bases between them. CDR3 nucleotide sequence: TGTGCCAGCAGCTTAACAGGGGACACTGAAGCTTTCTTT. This codes for CASSLTGDTEAFF.

This clone was picked up one time. The J gene is TRBJ2-1, the V gene TRBV11-2; D might be TRBD2 (6 bases). The CDR3 loop spans 16 amino acids. Trimming cost V 7 bases and J 6 bases, with 22 bases left between them. Germline loops: CDR1 SGHAT, CDR2 FQNNGV. CDR3 nucleotide sequence: TGTGCCAGCAAGCTTATAAGCGGGCCCAAGAGCAATGAGCAGTTCTTC. It is translated as CASKLISGPKSNEQFF.

The genes are TRBV5-6 and TRBJ1-2, with TRBD1 matching over 9 bases. The CDR3 spans 16 residues. CDR1 SGHDT and CDR2 YYEEEE come from the germline V gene. The ends lost 0 bases at V and 6 bases at J; junction bases unmatched: 9. The CDR3 sequence is CASSLEVGQGRNGYTF. CDR3 DNA: TGTGCCAGCAGCTTGGAAGTTGGACAGGGGAGGAATGGCTACACCTTC.

In regard to this clone: This sample includes further DNA sequences coding for the same CDR3. The chain combines TRBV11-2 with TRBJ1-5; D gene uncertain. Germline V gene data show CDR1 as SGHAT and CDR2 as FQNNGV. There are 13 residues in the CDR3. V gave up 0 bases and J gave up 0 bases, with 0 bases separating them. The CDR3 sequence: CASSLDSNQPQHF. The CDR3, as DNA: TGTGCCAGCAGCTTAGATAGCAATCAGCCCCAGCATTTT. The variable domain in full, completed from reference TRBV11-2 and TRBJ1-5, reads EAGVAQSPRYKIIEKRQSVAFWCNPISGHATLYWYQQILGQGPKLLIQFQNNGVVDDSQLPKDRFSAERLKGVDSTLKIQPAKLEDSAVYLCASSLDSNQPQHFGDGTRLSIL.

This rearrangement joins TRBV28 to TRBJ1-5, with D unresolved. The CDR3 extends over 14 amino acids. Germline CDR1 reads MDHEN; CDR2 reads SYDVKM. The V end lost 5 bases, the J end lost 1 base, and 9 bases lay between the germline ends. CDR3 in amino acids: CASSLEWSNQPQHF. For the CDR3, the DNA is TGTGCCAGCAGTCTCGAGTGGAGCAATCAGCCCCAGCATTTT.

This clone occurred a few times. The chain has TRBV28 and TRBJ1-1; D call uncertain. This CDR3 has 14 residues. V gave up 5 bases and J gave up 1 base, with 11 bases separating them. The germline V gene has CDR1 MDHEN and CDR2 SYDVKM. The CDR3 DNA reads TGTGCCAGCAGTGCGCCCCCGGGGAACACTGAAGCTTTCTTT. It codes for CASSAPPGNTEAFF.

This chain links TRBV2 with TRBJ2-1; D might be TRBD2 (5 bases). Germline CDR1 SNHLY, CDR2 FYNNEI. The CDR3 sequence is 16 residues long. Trimming took 0 bases from V and 4 from J, leaving 13 bases between them. The CDR3, as DNA: TGTGCCAGCAGTGAAGCCCGAGGAGCGGCGTACAATGAGCAGTTCTTC. Amino acids: CASSEARGAAYNEQFF.

This chain uses TRBV14 with TRBJ1-2; 8 nucleotides line up with TRBD1. Germline CDR1 SGHDN, CDR2 FVKESK. This CDR3 is 15 amino acids long. With V trimmed by 4 bases and J by 8 bases, 12 bases remained unmatched. The CDR3 sequence is CASSPSPGQGRGYTF. In nucleotides, the CDR3 is TGTGCCAGCAGCCCCTCTCCCGGACAGGGAAGAGGCTACACCTTC. The variable domain in full, completed from reference TRBV14 and TRBJ1-2, reads EAGVTQFPSHSVIEKGQTVTLRCDPISGHDNLYWYRRVMGKEIKFLLHFVKESKQDESGMPNNRFLAERTGGTYSTLKVQPAELEDSGVYFCASSPSPGQGRGYTFGSGTRLTVV.

The chain uses TRBV4-1 and TRBJ1-1; 8 bases match TRBD1. The junction had 15 bases not matched to a gene; V was cut back by 1 base and J by 8 bases. CDR1 and CDR2 from the germline V gene are MGHRA and YSYEKL. The CDR3 loop spans 17 amino acids. The CDR3, as DNA: TGCGCCAGCAGCCAAGCCACAACGTACAGGGGGAGAAACGAAGCTTTCTTT. Translated: CASSQATTYRGRNEAFF.

V usage is TRBV7-2 and J usage is TRBJ2-3; a possible D gene is TRBD2 (5 bases). The CDR3 has 16 residues. Germline lookup yields CDR1 SGHTA and CDR2 FQGNSA. V shed 5 bases and J shed 2 bases, with 17 bases lying between them. CDR3 loop: CASSIEGSWDTDTQYF. The CDR3, as DNA: TGTGCCAGCAGCATAGAAGGGAGTTGGGACACAGATACGCAGTATTTT.

The chain joins TRBV6-5 to TRBJ1-3; the D gene is possibly TRBD1 (6 bases). V was pared by 9 bases and J by 9 bases, with 21 bases between. CDR1 is MNHEY and CDR2 is SVGAGI in the germline V gene. CDR3 length equals 14 residues. CDR3 bases: TGTGCCAGTTCTCGGGACTTCCTAGGGGGCACCATATATTTT. Its protein product is CASSRDFLGGTIYF.

CDR3: CAWSPNPRGVSGNTIYF. Written as DNA, the CDR3 is TGTGCCTGGAGTCCAAACCCTCGGGGGGTCTCTGGAAACACCATATATTTT. The chain carries TRBV30 and TRBJ1-3; perhaps TRBD1 as D (5 bases). The CDR3 runs to 17 residues. The germline V gene encodes CDR1 GTSNPN and CDR2 SVGIG (reference sequence). V lost 2 bases and J 0 bases, leaving 17 bases between the germline ends.

Worth noting for this clone: Other DNA sequences within the sample encode an identical CDR3. This chain links TRBV5-1 with TRBJ2-1; 9 bases fit TRBD2. The CDR3 is made up of 15 amino acids. Germline assignment: CDR1 SGHRS and CDR2 YFSETQ. The J segment lost 4 bases and the V segment lost 4 bases, leaving 6 bases of the junction unmatched. The CDR3 sequence: CASSAASGAYNEQFF. The CDR3 bases are TGCGCCAGCAGCGCGGCTAGCGGGGCATACAATGAGCAGTTCTTC.

The chain is built from TRBV28 and TRBJ2-5, with D perhaps being TRBD1 or TRBD2 (6 bases each). The CDR3 is 15 amino acids. Per germline, CDR1 MDHEN and CDR2 SYDVKM. Trimming cost V 7 bases and J 4 bases, with 19 bases left between them. The chain's CDR3 is CASNLKGGGRETQYF. CDR3 DNA sequence: TGTGCCAGCAACCTGAAGGGGGGAGGTAGAGAGACCCAGTACTTC.

This sequence joins TRBV7-3 and TRBJ1-2, with a possible D match to TRBD1 (6 bases). This CDR3 region has 13 residues. Germline V gives CDR1 SGHTA, CDR2 FQGTGA. The V end was cut by 5 bases, the J end by 3 bases, with 10 bases between. The chain's CDR3 is CASSDKGDYGYTF. The CDR3 DNA sequence: TGTGCCAGCAGCGACAAGGGGGACTATGGCTACACCTTC.

This chain uses TRBV5-1 with TRBJ2-7; TRBD2 aligns across 8 bases. With V trimmed by 4 bases and J by 2 bases, 8 bases remained unmatched. This CDR3 spans 15 amino acids. Germline loops: CDR1 SGHRS, CDR2 YFSETQ. The CDR3 DNA sequence: TGCGCCAGCAGCAAAAAGCGGGAGCGTCCCTACGAGCAGTACTTC. It is translated as CASSKKRERPYEQYF.

The J gene is TRBJ2-1, the V gene TRBV5-1; TRBD2 agrees at 8 bases. After removal of 4 bases from V and 4 bases from J, the junction contained 7 bases not matched to a gene. The CDR3 covers 15 residues. From germline, CDR1 is SGHRS and CDR2 YFSETQ. The CDR3 nucleotides are TGCGCCAGCAGCACTACTAGCGGTTTTTACAATGAGCAGTTCTTC. Translating it yields CASSTTSGFYNEQFF.

The chain joins TRBV5-6 to TRBJ2-7; D could derive from TRBD1 or TRBD2 (6 bases each). V was clipped by 5 bases and J by 4 bases, with 13 bases between them. Germline V gene data show CDR1 as SGHDT and CDR2 as YYEEEE. The CDR3 length is 13 residues. The CDR3 protein is CASRGGGRYEQYF. The CDR3 DNA sequence: TGTGCCAGCAGAGGGGGAGGAAGATACGAGCAGTACTTC. Supplemented by reference TRBV5-6 and TRBJ2-7, the full variable domain reads DAGVTQSPTHLIKTRGQQVTLRCSPKSGHDTVSWYQQALGQGPQFIFQYYEEEERQRGNFPDRFSGHQFPNYSSELNVNALLLGDSALYLCASRGGGRYEQYFGPGTRLTVT.

The J gene is TRBJ2-1, the V gene TRBV7-9, with 12 bases aligning to TRBD2. This CDR3 has 15 residues. Trimming took 2 bases from V and 7 from J; bases not matched to a gene: 3. Germline CDR1 reads SEHNR; CDR2 reads FQNEAQ (reference sequence). CDR3 nucleotide sequence: TGTGCCAGCAGCTTAAGACTAGCGGGAGAAAATGAGCAGTTCTTC. Its translation: CASSLRLAGENEQFF.

V is TRBV12-5 and J is TRBJ2-5, with D perhaps matching TRBD1 or TRBD2 (6 bases each). There are 15 residues in the CDR3. Between the trimmed V and J ends, which lost 0 bases and 5 bases, there was a span of 13 bases. Looked up from germline, CDR1 is LGHNT and CDR2 is FRNRAP. The CDR3 DNA follows: TGTGCTAGTGGTTTGGTACTGGGGGGCCAGGAGACCCAGTACTTC. Translating it yields CASGLVLGGQETQYF.

The chain employs TRBV5-1 and TRBJ2-2, with a tentative D call TRBD1 (5 bases). The CDR3 is 16 amino acids. Looked up from germline, CDR1 is SGHRS and CDR2 is YFSETQ. V gave up 1 base and J gave up 4 bases, with 14 bases separating them. In nucleotides, the CDR3 is TGCGCCAGCAGCTTGCGTTCAGGGTTGAGCACCGGGGAGCTGTTTTTT. Amino acids: CASSLRSGLSTGELFF.

The chain carries TRBV6-1 and TRBJ2-7, with D unclear. The CDR3 loop spans 11 amino acids. V was pared by 6 bases and J by 6 bases, with 9 bases between. Germline CDR1 and CDR2: MNHNS and SASEGT. The chain's CDR3 is CASRIGREQYF. DNA for the CDR3: TGTGCCAGCAGAATCGGCCGCGAGCAGTACTTC.

The J gene is TRBJ2-5, the V gene TRBV6-1; D is unresolved. CDR1 and CDR2 from the germline V gene are MNHNS and SASEGT. The CDR3 spans 15 residues. V lost 6 bases to trimming and J lost 2 bases, with 16 bases between them. CDR3 DNA sequence: TGTGCCAGCAGAGCGACGTGGCAGCCACAAGAGACCCAGTACTTC. Its translation is CASRATWQPQETQYF.

This rearrangement joins TRBV5-1 to TRBJ2-1; 7 positions match TRBD1. The CDR3 covers 14 residues. CDR1 and CDR2 from the germline V gene are SGHRS and YFSETQ. V was pared by 4 bases and J by 5 bases, with 6 bases of the junction left unmatched. The CDR3 nucleotides are TGCGCCAGCAGCGGGGTGGGACAGAACAATGAGCAGTTCTTC. Translated, it gives CASSGVGQNNEQFF.

This clone was counted between two and nine times. The CDR3 DNA reads TGTGCCAGCACCGACAGGGAAGGAGAGCAGTTCTTC. Its protein product is CASTDREGEQFF. V and J are TRBV7-9 and TRBJ2-1; 7 bases map to TRBD1. The CDR3 sequence is 12 residues long. Germline CDR1 reads SEHNR; CDR2 reads FQNEAQ (reference sequence). V dropped 7 bases and J dropped 10; count of bases not matched to a gene: 7.

The chain couples TRBV6-5 to TRBJ2-7; 8 nucleotides line up with TRBD1. From germline, CDR1 is MNHEY and CDR2 SVGAGI. V shed 6 bases and J 5 bases; nucleotides not matched to a gene: 6. CDR3 length: 13 residues. CDR3 amino acids: CASRRQGTHEQYF. CDR3 nucleotides: TGTGCCAGCAGGAGACAGGGGACCCACGAGCAGTACTTC.

This sequence joins TRBV10-1 and TRBJ2-1; D may correspond to TRBD1 or TRBD2 (5 bases each). The germline V gene encodes CDR1 WNHNN and CDR2 SYGVQD (reference sequence). The CDR3 sequence is 13 residues long. Trimming removed 0 bases at V and 9 bases at J, with 9 bases between. CDR3 DNA sequence: TGCGCCAGCAGTGAGTCTGGGGGAACTGAGCAGTTCTTC. It translates to CASSESGGTEQFF.

The chain is built from TRBV11-2 and TRBJ2-1; TRBD1 matches at 10 bases. The CDR3 runs to 16 residues. After removal of 5 bases from V and 7 bases from J, the junction contained 11 bases not matched to a gene. Germline lookup yields CDR1 SGHAT and CDR2 FQNNGV. The CDR3 DNA reads TGTGCCAGCAGCCGCGGCAAGACAGGGGGCGGAAATGAGCAGTTCTTC. Translating gives CASSRGKTGGGNEQFF.

The V gene is TRBV14, the J gene TRBJ2-5; 8 positions match TRBD1. V was clipped by 2 bases and J by 4 bases; unmatched bases: 3. The CDR3 consists of 14 residues. CDR1 is SGHDN, CDR2 FVKESK, per germline. The CDR3: CASSQNRGSETQYF. The CDR3 bases are TGTGCCAGCAGCCAAAACAGGGGGTCAGAGACCCAGTACTTC.